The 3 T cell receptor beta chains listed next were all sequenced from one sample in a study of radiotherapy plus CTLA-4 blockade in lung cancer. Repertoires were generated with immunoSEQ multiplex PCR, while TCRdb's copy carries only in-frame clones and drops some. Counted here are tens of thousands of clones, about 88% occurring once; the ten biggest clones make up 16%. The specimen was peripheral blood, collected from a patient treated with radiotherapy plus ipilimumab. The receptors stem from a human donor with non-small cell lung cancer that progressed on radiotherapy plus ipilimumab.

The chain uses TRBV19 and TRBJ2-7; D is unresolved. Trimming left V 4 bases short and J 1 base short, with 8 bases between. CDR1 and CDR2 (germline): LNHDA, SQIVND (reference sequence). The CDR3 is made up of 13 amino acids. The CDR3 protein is CASSNGVSYEQYF. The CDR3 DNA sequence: TGTGCCAGTAGTAACGGTGTATCCTACGAGCAGTACTTC.

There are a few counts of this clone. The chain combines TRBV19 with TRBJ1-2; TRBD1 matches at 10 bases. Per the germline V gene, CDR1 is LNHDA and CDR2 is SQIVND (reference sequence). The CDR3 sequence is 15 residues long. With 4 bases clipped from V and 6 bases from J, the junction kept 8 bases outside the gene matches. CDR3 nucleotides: TGTGCCAGTAGTAACTCCGGGACAGGGGTAGATGGCTACACCTTC. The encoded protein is CASSNSGTGVDGYTF.

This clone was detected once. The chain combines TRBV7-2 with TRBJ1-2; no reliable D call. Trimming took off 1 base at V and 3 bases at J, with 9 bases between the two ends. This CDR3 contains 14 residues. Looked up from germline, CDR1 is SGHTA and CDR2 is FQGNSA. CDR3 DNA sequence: TGTGCCAGCAGCTTAGAGCCGGGATACTATGGCTACACCTTC. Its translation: CASSLEPGYYGYTF.